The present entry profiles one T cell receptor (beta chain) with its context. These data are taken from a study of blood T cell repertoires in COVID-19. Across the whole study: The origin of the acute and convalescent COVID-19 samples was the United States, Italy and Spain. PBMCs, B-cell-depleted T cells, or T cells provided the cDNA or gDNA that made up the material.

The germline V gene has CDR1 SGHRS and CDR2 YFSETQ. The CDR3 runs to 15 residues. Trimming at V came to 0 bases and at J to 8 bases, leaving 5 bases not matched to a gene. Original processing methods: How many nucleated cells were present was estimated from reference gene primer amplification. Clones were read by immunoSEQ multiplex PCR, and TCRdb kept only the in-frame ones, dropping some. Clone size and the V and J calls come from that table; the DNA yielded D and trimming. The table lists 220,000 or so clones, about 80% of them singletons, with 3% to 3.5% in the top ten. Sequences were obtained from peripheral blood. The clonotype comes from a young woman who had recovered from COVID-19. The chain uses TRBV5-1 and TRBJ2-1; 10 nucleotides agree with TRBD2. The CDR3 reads CASSLASGSLYEQFF. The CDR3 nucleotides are TGCGCCAGCAGCTTGGCTAGCGGGAGTTTATATGAGCAGTTCTTC.